This T cell receptor beta chain was sequenced in a study of control samples from healthy donors and cancer patients. TCRdb's table, derived via immunoSEQ multiplex PCR, lists solely in-frame clones and lacks some. Altogether some 44,000 clones are present, roughly three quarters being singletons, with the ten largest covering 17%. In germline, CDR1 is SGHVS, CDR2 FNYEAQ. V lost 4 bases to trimming and J lost 4 bases; unmatched junction nucleotides: 5. The CDR3 covers 15 residues. This clone was found a few times. The rearrangement uses TRBV7-6 and TRBJ2-2; 8 positions agree with TRBD2. The clonotype comes from a male donor with melanoma. Sequencing was done on a sample of formalin-fixed, paraffin-embedded tissue. DNA for the CDR3: TGTGCCAGCAGCTCGAGCGGGAGTGGCACCGGGGAGCTGTTTTTT. Translating it yields CASSSSGSGTGELFF.